The 26 T cell receptor beta chains listed next were all sequenced from one sample in a study of radiation and T cells in renal cell carcinoma. Produced via immunoSEQ multiplex PCR; TCRdb's table is partial and in-frame only. Among some 14,000 clones listed, roughly 50% were seen once. Treatment described: treatment-naive control, cytoreductive nephrectomy. Specimen: tumor tissue, collected from a patient whose treatment was nephrectomy without radiotherapy. The source is a man in his forties or fifties with renal cell carcinoma.

J is TRBJ2-3 and V is TRBV11-3, with 11 bases fitting TRBD2. V gave up 2 bases and J gave up 1 base; unmatched junction bases: 8. This CDR3 region has 18 residues. Germline V gives CDR1 SGHNT, CDR2 YENEEA. The CDR3 DNA reads as TGTGCCAGCAGCTTAAGCACGGCTAGCGGGGGGCGCACAGATACGCAGTATTTT. Translation: CASSLSTASGGRTDTQYF. The whole variable domain, filled in from reference TRBV11-3 and TRBJ2-3, reads EAGVVQSPRYKIIEKKQPVAFWCNPISGHNTLYWYLQNLGQGPELLIRYENEEAVDDSQLPKDRFSAERLKGVDSTLKIQPAELGDSAVYLCASSLSTASGGRTDTQYFGPGTRLTVL.

The chain recombines TRBV5-6 with TRBJ1-1; perhaps TRBD1 as D (5 bases). From germline, CDR1 is SGHDT and CDR2 YYEEEE. V was shortened by 4 bases and J by 3 bases, with 13 bases between the two germline ends. This CDR3 is built from 14 residues. The CDR3 bases are TGTGCCAGCAGCCCACGGCCGACAGACACTGAAGCTTTCTTT. This sequence encodes CASSPRPTDTEAFF.

In DNA, the CDR3 is TGTGCCAGCAGCCCGGCCTCTAAAGCGGGAGCTGGCAGGGAGCAGTTCTTC. The encoded protein is CASSPASKAGAGREQFF. The V and J genes are TRBV7-2 and TRBJ2-1, with 8 bases matching TRBD2. V gave up 5 bases and J gave up 10 bases; unmatched junction bases: 19. The CDR3 has 17 residues. CDR1 and CDR2 (germline): SGHTA, FQGNSA.

The genes are TRBV13 and TRBJ2-5; 7 bases match TRBD1. The CDR3 loop spans 15 amino acids. The germline V gene has CDR1 PRHDT and CDR2 FYEKMQ (reference sequence). V shed 3 bases and J 1 base; nucleotides not matched to a gene: 5. The CDR3: CASSFRDSFQETQYF. CDR3 bases: TGTGCCAGCAGCTTCCGGGACAGTTTCCAAGAGACCCAGTACTTC.

V is TRBV7-8 and J is TRBJ2-1; the D gene is possibly TRBD2 (6 bases). The V and J ends lost 5 bases and 4 bases respectively, with 21 bases between them. CDR1 is SGHVS and CDR2 is FQNEAQ in the germline V gene. This CDR3 spans 17 amino acids. The CDR3 protein is CASSNLDRAGIYNEQFF. CDR3 DNA sequence: TGTGCCAGCAGCAATTTAGACCGAGCGGGTATTTACAATGAGCAGTTCTTC.

The chain carries TRBV10-3 and TRBJ2-7; 7 nucleotides match TRBD1. Germline-derived CDR1 and CDR2 are ENHRY and SYGVKD. The CDR3 runs 11 residues. V gave up 10 bases and J gave up 6 bases; unmatched junction bases: 6. The CDR3 reads CASRQGAEQYF. The CDR3, as DNA: TGTGCCAGCAGACAGGGCGCCGAGCAGTACTTC.

The chain is built from TRBV6-5 and TRBJ2-3; D not resolved. Germline V CDR1 and CDR2: MNHEY, SVGAGI. V lost 2 bases and J lost 4, with 4 bases in between. CDR3 length: 12 residues. The CDR3 loop reads CASSYPADTQYF. CDR3 nucleotide sequence: TGTGCCAGCAGTTACCCTGCAGATACGCAGTATTTT.

This clone has only a few counts. The chain has TRBV9 and TRBJ2-1, with TRBD2 matching 11 bases. V trimming: 0 bases; J trimming: 6 bases; junction bases outside the gene matches: 2. The germline CDR1 and CDR2 sequences are SGDLS and YYNGEE. CDR3 length: 15 amino acids. The CDR3 sequence: CASSVGLAGSNEQFF. DNA for the CDR3: TGTGCCAGCAGCGTAGGACTAGCGGGAAGCAATGAGCAGTTCTTC.

This chain uses TRBV29-1 with TRBJ2-7; tentatively, D is TRBD1 (6 bases). CDR3 size: 12 residues. Trimming cost V 7 bases and J 3 bases, with 13 bases left between them. The germline gives CDR1 SQVTM, CDR2 ANQGSEA. The CDR3 loop is CSGWDTRYEQYF. DNA for the CDR3: TGCAGCGGGTGGGACACCCGCTACGAGCAGTACTTC.

This sequence joins TRBV5-4 and TRBJ2-7; D is uncertain. The CDR3 length is 12 residues. Germline CDR1 SGHNT, CDR2 YYREEE (reference sequence). With 0 bases removed from V and 3 bases from J, the gap between germline ends came to 4 bases. The CDR3 nucleotides are TGTGCCAGCAGCTTGGAAGGCTACGAGCAGTACTTC. Protein product: CASSLEGYEQYF. The whole variable domain, remainder taken from reference TRBV5-4 and TRBJ2-7, is ETGVTQSPTHLIKTRGQQVTLRCSSQSGHNTVSWYQQALGQGPQFIFQYYREEENGRGNFPPRFSGLQFPNYSSELNVNALELDDSALYLCASSLEGYEQYFGPGTRLTVT.

The gene calls are TRBV13 and TRBJ2-7, with D hard to call. V was pared by 1 base and J by 3 bases, with 7 bases between. In germline, CDR1 is PRHDT, CDR2 FYEKMQ (reference sequence). This CDR3 contains 13 residues. CDR3 sequence: CASSLEKGYEQYF. The CDR3 DNA follows: TGTGCCAGCAGCTTAGAAAAGGGCTACGAGCAGTACTTC.

The rearrangement links TRBV29-1 to TRBJ2-5, with D tentatively TRBD2 (6 bases). Trimming removed 7 bases from V and 5 bases from J, with 26 bases in between. Germline CDR1 is SQVTM and CDR2 is ANQGSEA. This CDR3 is built from 16 residues. This CDR3 is CSGLGFPGRRRETQYF. The CDR3 coding sequence is TGCAGCGGATTGGGGTTCCCGGGGAGGAGAAGGGAGACCCAGTACTTC.

The chain uses TRBV5-1 and TRBJ2-7; D assignment may be TRBD1 or TRBD2 (6 bases each). The CDR3 covers 17 residues. The ends were cut back, 0 bases at V and 4 bases at J, with 20 bases in the middle. Per germline, CDR1 SGHRS and CDR2 YFSETQ. This chain's CDR3 is CASSLVGAGQPPYEQYF. In DNA form, the CDR3 reads TGCGCCAGCAGCTTGGTGGGGGCGGGACAACCCCCATACGAGCAGTACTTC. Full variable domain (outside the CDR3, taken from reference TRBV5-1 and TRBJ2-7): KAGVTQTPRYLIKTRGQQVTLSCSPISGHRSVSWYQQTPGQGLQFLFEYFSETQRNKGNFPGRFSGRQFSNSRSEMNVSTLELGDSALYLCASSLVGAGQPPYEQYFGPGTRLTVT.

This clone came up a few times. J is TRBJ1-1 and V is TRBV27, with D uncertain. The CDR3 has 13 residues. The germline V and J ends were trimmed by 5 bases and 5 bases, with 12 bases remaining between them. Germline CDR1 is MNHEY and CDR2 is SMNVEV (reference sequence). The CDR3 region has the DNA TGTGCCAGCAGTGATGCGACGTCTACTGAAGCTTTCTTT. This sequence encodes CASSDATSTEAFF.

V is TRBV2 and J is TRBJ2-1, with 14 bases identical to TRBD2. This CDR3 region has 17 residues. Trimming took 3 bases from V and 9 from J; bases not matched to a gene: 10. Germline V lookup: CDR1 SNHLY, CDR2 FYNNEI. This chain's CDR3 is CASSEGSGLAGVGEQFF. The CDR3 region has the DNA TGTGCCAGCAGTGAGGGATCGGGACTAGCGGGAGTTGGTGAGCAGTTCTTC.

The V and J genes are TRBV29-1 and TRBJ1-2; a weak D match, TRBD1 (5 bases). Germline values: CDR1 SQVTM, CDR2 ANQGSEA. The CDR3 has 12 residues. With 3 bases removed from V and 4 bases from J, the gap between germline ends came to 9 bases. The CDR3 coding sequence is TGCAGCGTTGAGGCGGACACCTATGGCTACACCTTC. Translated: CSVEADTYGYTF.

This clone is medium-sized (0.01 to 0.1%) within its sample. This rearrangement joins TRBV29-1 to TRBJ2-5; D tentatively reads TRBD1 or TRBD2 (5 bases each). V was shortened by 5 bases and J by 6 bases, with 13 bases between the two germline ends. Per germline, CDR1 SQVTM and CDR2 ANQGSEA. The CDR3 is 12 residues long. The CDR3 region has the DNA TGCAGCGTTCGGGGCCGGGAAAAGACCCAGTACTTC. Encoded protein: CSVRGREKTQYF.

This sequence joins TRBV7-9 and TRBJ2-2, with 13 bases matching TRBD2. V was clipped by 4 bases and J by 5 bases; unmatched bases: 4. From germline, CDR1 is SEHNR and CDR2 FQNEAQ (reference sequence). This CDR3 is 16 amino acids long. The CDR3 protein is CASSSLGLAGTGELFF. The CDR3 nucleotides are TGTGCCAGCAGCTCCCTGGGACTAGCGGGGACCGGGGAGCTGTTTTTT.

The rearrangement joins TRBV9 to TRBJ2-7, with a possible D match to TRBD1 (5 bases). This CDR3 comprises 13 residues. Germline CDR1 SGDLS, CDR2 YYNGEE. Deletions cut 4 bases from V and 0 bases from J, with 8 bases between. The CDR3 nucleotides read TGTGCCAGCAGCCATCAGGGCTCCTACGAGCAGTACTTC. Translated, it gives CASSHQGSYEQYF. Filled out from reference TRBV9 and TRBJ2-7, the complete variable domain reads DSGVTQTPKHLITATGQRVTLRCSPRSGDLSVYWYQQSLDQGLQFLIQYYNGEERAKGNILERFSAQQFPDLHSELNLSSLELGDSALYFCASSHQGSYEQYFGPGTRLTVT.

This clone was detected only a few times. The V call is TRBV29-1, the J call TRBJ2-7; D is undetermined. Germline V CDR1 and CDR2: SQVTM, ANQGSEA. The CDR3 has 11 residues. The germline V and J ends were trimmed by 7 bases and 5 bases, with 12 bases remaining between them. CDR3 in DNA: TGCAGCGCGCCTCATGGCAACGAGCAGTACTTC. This codes for CSAPHGNEQYF.

This chain links TRBV9 with TRBJ2-7; no reliable D call. V lost 4 bases, J lost 5 bases, and 7 bases lay in between. CDR3 length: 11 residues. Germline CDR1 is SGDLS and CDR2 is YYNGEE. The CDR3 reads CASSQIDEQYF. For the CDR3, the DNA is TGTGCCAGCAGCCAAATCGACGAGCAGTACTTC.

This clone was observed a few times. The chain recombines TRBV6-5 with TRBJ1-2; 7 nucleotides line up with TRBD1. J lost 4 bases, V lost 4 bases, and 6 bases had no gene match. The CDR3 sequence is 14 residues long. The germline V gene encodes CDR1 MNHEY and CDR2 SVGAGI. CDR3 sequence reads: CASSFSRGVYGYTF. The CDR3 bases are TGTGCCAGCAGTTTCTCCAGGGGGGTCTATGGCTACACCTTC.

The rearrangement joins TRBV4-3 to TRBJ2-7; no firm D call. Trimming cost V 3 bases and J 0 bases, with 6 bases left between them. The CDR3 spans 13 residues. Germline V gene data show CDR1 as LGHNA and CDR2 as YSLEER. Here the CDR3 reads CASSQGRSYEQYF. DNA for the CDR3: TGCGCCAGCAGCCAGGGTCGCTCCTACGAGCAGTACTTC.

The chain has TRBV27 and TRBJ2-3; TRBD2 matches 11 bases. This CDR3 contains 15 residues. Germline lookup yields CDR1 MNHEY and CDR2 SMNVEV (reference sequence). J lost 4 bases, V lost 3 bases, and 3 bases had no gene match. The CDR3 here is CASSFSGGAADTQYF. The CDR3 bases are TGTGCCAGCAGTTTTAGCGGGGGGGCTGCAGATACGCAGTATTTT.

About this clone itself: The same CDR3 can be traced to other DNA sequences in this sample. This chain uses TRBV30 with TRBJ1-6; D unresolved. This CDR3 region has 17 residues. Trimming removed 3 bases from V and 7 bases from J, with 22 bases in between. Germline CDR1 GTSNPN, CDR2 SVGIG (reference sequence). In nucleotides, the CDR3 is TGTGCCTGGAGCGTACGGTCAGCTCGAACCTTAAATTCACCCCTCCACTTT. It yields the protein CAWSVRSARTLNSPLHF.

By frequency in the sample, this clone is medium-sized. This chain joins TRBV19 and TRBJ2-3; tentative D call: TRBD2 (5 bases). There are 15 residues in the CDR3. The V end lost 0 bases, the J end lost 5 bases, and 12 bases lay between the germline ends. Per germline, CDR1 LNHDA and CDR2 SQIVND (reference sequence). The CDR3 loop reads CASSIEPGSGDTQYF. The CDR3 coding sequence is TGTGCCAGTAGTATAGAGCCGGGGTCAGGAGATACGCAGTATTTT. The whole variable domain, remainder taken from reference TRBV19 and TRBJ2-3, is DGGITQSPKYLFRKEGQNVTLSCEQNLNHDAMYWYRQDPGQGLRLIYYSQIVNDFQKGDIAEGYSVSREKKESFPLTVTSAQKNPTAFYLCASSIEPGSGDTQYFGPGTRLTVL.